These 3 T cell receptor beta chains came from one sample sequenced in a study of PD-1 blockade in classical Hodgkin lymphoma. Each of the patients experienced relapse following autologous stem cell transplantation, and their brentuximab vedotin exposure differed. The method was immunoSEQ multiplex PCR; TCRdb's version includes in-frame clones alone and lacks a portion of them. Of 40,000 to 45,000 clones listed, 55% to 75% are singletons. The sequenced sample was peripheral blood mononuclear cells (PBMCs), obtained at baseline. These receptors were obtained from a human donor with classical Hodgkin lymphoma.

The chain recombines TRBV5-6 with TRBJ1-5; D is uncertain. This CDR3 is built from 15 residues. V lost 4 bases and J 3 bases, leaving 14 bases between the germline ends. Germline-derived CDR1 and CDR2 are SGHDT and YYEEEE. CDR3 in amino acids: CASSLRTGPNQPQHF. DNA for the CDR3: TGTGCCAGCAGCCTCCGGACGGGTCCCAATCAGCCCCAGCATTTT. Based on the CDR3 plus reference TRBV5-6 and TRBJ1-5, the full variable domain is DAGVTQSPTHLIKTRGQQVTLRCSPKSGHDTVSWYQQALGQGPQFIFQYYEEEERQRGNFPDRFSGHQFPNYSSELNVNALLLGDSALYLCASSLRTGPNQPQHFGDGTRLSIL.

The V call is TRBV6-5, the J call TRBJ2-5; D is ambiguous. Germline-derived CDR1 and CDR2 are MNHEY and SVGAGI. The CDR3 contains 15 residues. V was cut by 2 bases and J by 1 base, with 11 bases left in between. CDR3 sequence: CASSYAGDFQETQYF. In nucleotides, the CDR3 is TGTGCCAGCAGTTACGCAGGAGACTTCCAAGAGACCCAGTACTTC.

This clone appeared a single time. The chain recombines TRBV27 with TRBJ1-2; D not certain. The V gene's germline CDR1 is MNHEY and CDR2 SMNVEV (reference sequence). V gave up 0 bases and J gave up 8 bases, with 13 bases separating them. The length of the CDR3 is 14 residues. CDR3 amino acids: CASSLSTLAGGYTF. The CDR3 DNA follows: TGTGCCAGCAGTTTATCTACATTGGCGGGGGGCTACACCTTC.